This T cell receptor beta chain was profiled in a study of blood T cells in healthy people across ages. The study's findings and limits: While age rose, TCR beta diversity per million T cells dropped in a roughly linear way.

Individuals who donated were healthy Caucasians from Russia aged about 6 to 100. The sample, about 9.7 milliliters of peripheral blood, was drawn from each donor. V lost 6 bases to trimming and J lost 1 base, with 10 bases between them. The CDR3 extends over 14 amino acids. From germline, CDR1 is SGHRS and CDR2 YFSETQ. Then a second PCR, running about 6 to 11 cycles, was carried out with a sample-barcoded 5' primer and a J-beta primer mix. TCRdb re-analysed the 5' RACE reads in MiXCR, keeping a single row per CDR3 protein. The table shows hundreds of thousands of distinct CDR3 sequences, with 56% occurring only once. Worth noting for this clonotype: Its specificity is not known.

The sample consisted of blood. The chain joins TRBV5-1 to TRBJ2-2, with a possible D match to TRBD1 (6 bases). This clonotype was obtained from a middle-aged man in good health. CDR3 coding DNA: TGCGCCAGCACAACAGGGTTGAACACCGGGGAGCTGTTTTTT. This sequence encodes CASTTGLNTGELFF.